Listed below are T cell receptor beta chains from one sample, sequenced in a study of OX40 agonist ivuxolimab in advanced cancers. Method: immunoSEQ multiplex PCR; TCRdb's copy keeps in-frame clones and lacks some. The data show 58,000 or so clones, 85% to 90% seen once. The sequencing here drew on CD4+ or CD8+ T cells sorted from blood, taken in a trial of the OX40 agonist ivuxolimab. These receptors originate from an adult with an advanced solid tumor such as melanoma, head and neck, liver or kidney cancer. Each CDR3 is given with its conserved first and last residue. The order of the fields is V gene, clone size, J gene, D gene, CDR3 DNA, CDR3 protein. The D gene is left open where the match is weak. Expanded clones are given a class, and other clones once, few, many or no size at all.

>TRBV7-9|NA|TRBJ1-2|TRBD1
TGTGCCAGCAGCCCAGGACAGGGGGTCCTTGGCTACACCTTC
CASSPGQGVLGYTF
>TRBV2|NA|TRBJ1-3|NA
TGTGCCAGCAGGGAAAATGGGATGGCAAACACCATATATTTT
CASRENGMANTIYF
>TRBV28|NA|TRBJ1-6|NA
TGTGCCACCAACGATGTATACAATTCACCCCTCCACTTT
CATNDVYNSPLHF
>TRBV5-4|NA|TRBJ2-5|NA
TGTGCCAGCAGCCCTACAGGGATGGGGGAGACCCAGTACTTC
CASSPTGMGETQYF
>TRBV13|NA|TRBJ2-1|NA
TGTGCCAGCAGCTCAACCGGTGGCAGCCATAGCTCCTACAATGAGCAGTTCTTC
CASSSTGGSHSSYNEQFF
>TRBV7-2|once|TRBJ2-7|TRBD1
TGTGCCAGCAGCTTAGCACCGGGACAGGGTACCTACGAGCAGTACTTC
CASSLAPGQGTYEQYF
>TRBV28|NA|TRBJ1-5|NA
TGTGCCAGCAGGGGAGCCAATCAGCCCCAGCATTTT
CASRGANQPQHF
>TRBV6-5|NA|TRBJ2-1|NA
TGTGCCAGCAGTTACTCTCAAAACCGCAATGAGCAGTTCTTC
CASSYSQNRNEQFF
>TRBV7-9|NA|TRBJ1-6|NA
TGTGCCAGCACCGTGGTCGGGGGAGGGTCACCCCTCCACTTT
CASTVVGGGSPLHF
>TRBV2|NA|TRBJ2-7|TRBD2
TGTGCCAGCAGTCGTCATAGCGGGACCACCTACGAGCAGTACTTC
CASSRHSGTTYEQYF
>TRBV5-1|NA|TRBJ2-7|TRBD1
TGCGCCAGCAGCTTGACCACAGGGGGTCCCTACGAGCAGTACTTC
CASSLTTGGPYEQYF
>TRBV19|NA|TRBJ2-5|TRBD2
TGTGCCAGTAGTATGATATCTAGCGGGGGGGAGACCCAGTACTTC
CASSMISSGGETQYF
>TRBV11-2|NA|TRBJ1-1|NA
TGTGCCAGCAGCTTAGGGGGACCAGGGAACGCTGAAGCTTTCTTT
CASSLGGPGNAEAFF
>TRBV6-1|once|TRBJ2-1|TRBD1
TGTGCCAGCAGCCCGGGACAGGGTTCCTACAATGAGCAGTTCTTC
CASSPGQGSYNEQFF
>TRBV5-1|NA|TRBJ2-2|NA
TGCGCCAGCAGCACCCAGGGAAACACCGGGGAGCTGTTTTTT
CASSTQGNTGELFF
>TRBV6-5|NA|TRBJ2-7|TRBD1
TGTGCCAGCAGTTTGGGACAGGGGGCTTACGAGCAGTACTTC
CASSLGQGAYEQYF
>TRBV7-9|NA|TRBJ2-3|NA
TGTGCCAGCAGCTTAGGTTCCTACAGCACAGATACGCAGTATTTT
CASSLGSYSTDTQYF
>TRBV6-6|NA|TRBJ2-4|TRBD2
TGTGCCAGCACCCCCCAGGGAGGGATGGACATTCAGTACTTC
CASTPQGGMDIQYF
>TRBV10-3|NA|TRBJ2-1|TRBD1
TGTGCCATCAGTGGGGCTCGGACAGGGGTGTACAATGAGCAGTTCTTC
CAISGARTGVYNEQFF
>TRBV30|NA|TRBJ1-2|NA
TGTGCCTGGATCCCTAGTGAGGGTCACCTGAGTGGTGGCTACACCTTC
CAWIPSEGHLSGGYTF
>TRBV6-1|once|TRBJ1-2|TRBD1
TGTGCCAGCAGAGGCGAAATATGGACAGGAGGCTACACCTTC
CASRGEIWTGGYTF
>TRBV9|NA|TRBJ2-1|TRBD1
TGTGCCAGCAGCGTAGATACAGGGGGCGCGGTTTTGGATGAGCAGTTCTTC
CASSVDTGGAVLDEQFF
>TRBV6-1|NA|TRBJ1-4|NA
TGTGCCAGCATTAACAGGGACTTTAATGAAAAACTGTTTTTT
CASINRDFNEKLFF
>TRBV10-3|NA|TRBJ2-7|TRBD2
TGTGCCATCAGTGAGGGACTAGCCTACGAGCAGTACTTC
CAISEGLAYEQYF
>TRBV6-1|once|TRBJ2-3|NA
TGTGCCAGCAGAGGCCCTCCGGAGGCCGGAGATACGCAGTATTTT
CASRGPPEAGDTQYF
>TRBV4-1|NA|TRBJ2-1|NA
TGCGCCAGCAGCCATCCGAGCGGGCACGGAACCTACAATGAGCAGTTCTTC
CASSHPSGHGTYNEQFF
>TRBV18|NA|TRBJ2-7|TRBD1
TGTGCCAGCTCACCAACCGGGACAGGGTCCTACGAGCAGTACTTC
CASSPTGTGSYEQYF
>TRBV2|NA|TRBJ2-5|NA
TGTGCCAGCAGTGCCCAAGAGACCCAGTACTTC
CASSAQETQYF
>TRBV30|NA|TRBJ2-1|TRBD1
TGTGCCTACGGACAGGGGCGGGAAAATCGCATTGGGCAGTTCTTC
CAYGQGRENRIGQFF
>TRBV7-6|NA|TRBJ2-7|NA
TGTGCCAGCAGCCCGTCCCCTATAGGGACCTACGAGCAGTACTTC
CASSPSPIGTYEQYF
>TRBV19|NA|TRBJ2-1|NA
TGTGCCAGTAGTTCATTATCAGGGGAGGGCTCCTACAATGAGCAGTTCTTC
CASSSLSGEGSYNEQFF
>TRBV5-1|once|TRBJ2-5|NA
TGCGCCAGCAGCTTAAAGGGAGCAGAGGGCCTCACTCAAGAGACCCAGTACTTC
CASSLKGAEGLTQETQYF
>TRBV18|NA|TRBJ1-3|NA
TGTGCCAGCTCACCATCTCCCAGCTCTGGAAACACCATATATTTT
CASSPSPSSGNTIYF
>TRBV5-1|NA|TRBJ2-5|TRBD1
TGCGCCAGCAGCTTAGGACAGGGAAGGCAAGAGACCCAGTACTTC
CASSLGQGRQETQYF
>TRBV21-1|NA|TRBJ1-2|NA
TGTGCCAGCAGCAAAGGCCGAACCTATGGCTACACCTTC
CASSKGRTYGYTF
>TRBV2|NA|TRBJ1-2|NA
TGTGCCAGCATGGTCCGCGACGCCTTATATGGCTACACCTTC
CASMVRDALYGYTF
>TRBV9|NA|TRBJ2-1|NA
TGTGCCAGCAGCGTAGGGGCAGGAGAATACAATGAGCAGTTCTTC
CASSVGAGEYNEQFF
>TRBV5-1|NA|TRBJ2-1|TRBD2
TGCGCCAGCAGCTTGGGTCCAGGACTAGCGGGAGGTGCCAATCTAAATGAGCAGTTCTTC
CASSLGPGLAGGANLNEQFF
>TRBV7-6|NA|TRBJ1-1|NA
TGTGCCAGCAGCCCGACTGGAATGAACACTGAAGCTTTCTTT
CASSPTGMNTEAFF
>TRBV29-1|once|TRBJ2-1|TRBD2
TGCAGCGTTGGGAAGGTAACAGCGGGAGGCAATGAGCAGTTCTTC
CSVGKVTAGGNEQFF
>TRBV19|NA|TRBJ2-3|TRBD2
TGTGCCAGTAACCCCGGGACTAGTTTGACAGATACGCAGTATTTT
CASNPGTSLTDTQYF
>TRBV27|NA|TRBJ1-6|NA
TGTGCCAGCAGTTTAGAAGGGATTGGATCACCCCTCCACTTT
CASSLEGIGSPLHF
>TRBV10-2|NA|TRBJ2-5|TRBD2
TGCGCCAGCAGTGAGTCTCTAGCGGGGAGCGAGACCCAGTACTTC
CASSESLAGSETQYF
>TRBV6-1|NA|TRBJ2-7|NA
TGTGCCAGCAGTGACGGTCCCGGGGTCCCCTACGAGCAGTACTTC
CASSDGPGVPYEQYF
>TRBV4-1|NA|TRBJ2-5|TRBD2
TGCGCCAGCTCGGGACTAGCGGGAGTGGGGGAGACCCAGTACTTC
CASSGLAGVGETQYF